The 32 T cell receptor beta chains below were found in one sample sequenced in a study of shared clonotypes between healthy human individuals. Some clones are missing from TCRdb's copy, which holds only in-frame ones; the method was immunoSEQ multiplex PCR. Here the sample spans 2 million to 3 million clones, roughly 92% being singletons. Material for sequencing was naive CD4+ T cells sorted from blood. This sample's subset: CD45RA+ positively selected. Every receptor here comes from a man aged 18 to 35 in good health.

V usage is TRBV7-2 and J usage is TRBJ2-1; 8 nucleotides agree with TRBD1. CDR1 and CDR2 from the germline V gene are SGHTA and FQGNSA. The CDR3 consists of 16 residues. V lost 0 bases, J lost 4 bases, and 5 bases stayed unmatched. The CDR3 here is CASSLAWTGWYNEQFF. The CDR3 coding sequence is TGTGCCAGCAGCTTAGCGTGGACAGGGTGGTACAATGAGCAGTTCTTC.

The V call is TRBV18, the J call TRBJ2-1, with D tentatively TRBD1 or TRBD2 (5 bases each). Per germline, CDR1 KGHSH and CDR2 LQKENI. Trimming pared 6 bases from V and 4 bases from J, leaving 16 bases between. This CDR3 has 15 amino acids. Here the CDR3 DNA reads TGTGCCAGCTCCTTCATTCGGGGCGCTTACAATGAGCAGTTCTTC. This gives the protein CASSFIRGAYNEQFF.

This chain connects TRBV5-4 to TRBJ1-2; D gene unclear. The CDR3 sequence is 13 residues long. V lost 3 bases and J lost 3, with 9 bases in between. Germline loops: CDR1 SGHNT, CDR2 YYREEE (reference sequence). CDR3 sequence reads: CASSSTDYYGYTF. CDR3 DNA: TGTGCCAGCAGCTCAACGGACTACTATGGCTACACCTTC.

CDR3 sequence: CATRTGINEQYF. CDR3 DNA sequence: TGTGCCACCAGAACAGGGATAAACGAGCAGTACTTC. The chain is built from TRBV27 and TRBJ2-7; TRBD1 might be the D (6 bases). The V gene's germline CDR1 is MNHEY and CDR2 SMNVEV (reference sequence). V was trimmed by 10 bases and J by 5 bases, leaving 15 bases between them. The CDR3 runs 12 residues.

The J gene is TRBJ2-5, the V gene TRBV4-3; no reliable D call. CDR1 is LGHNA and CDR2 is YSLEER in the germline V gene. The CDR3 totals 14 residues. Trimming pared 1 base from V and 1 base from J, leaving 7 bases between. CDR3 protein: CASSQAQTQETQYF. The CDR3, as DNA: TGCGCCAGCAGCCAAGCGCAAACCCAAGAGACCCAGTACTTC.

There are a few counts of this clone. The J gene is TRBJ2-2, the V gene TRBV7-9; a weak D match, TRBD2 (5 bases). The CDR3 sequence is 13 residues long. Deletions cut 7 bases from V and 3 bases from J, with 9 bases between. Per germline, CDR1 SEHNR and CDR2 FQNEAQ (reference sequence). Written as DNA, the CDR3 is TGTGCCAGCAAGAGGGAGCACACCGGGGAGCTGTTTTTT. This codes for CASKREHTGELFF.

This chain joins TRBV12-5 and TRBJ2-3; perhaps TRBD2 as D (6 bases). The CDR3 covers 16 residues. The V end lost 6 bases, the J end lost 6 bases, and 22 bases lay between the germline ends. Germline V gene data show CDR1 as LGHNT and CDR2 as FRNRAP. Written as DNA, the CDR3 is TGTGCTAGTGGACCCCCCTGGGGGACTGGGAGGGATACGCAGTATTTT. Translated, it gives CASGPPWGTGRDTQYF.

The chain combines TRBV10-3 with TRBJ2-2; 12 bases are a match to TRBD2. The CDR3 has 16 residues. CDR1 and CDR2 (germline): ENHRY, SYGVKD. Trimming at V came to 4 bases and at J to 3 bases, leaving 3 bases not matched to a gene. The CDR3 sequence is CAISGTSGIHTGELFF. The CDR3 DNA reads as TGTGCCATCAGTGGGACTAGCGGGATTCACACCGGGGAGCTGTTTTTT.

A single count supports this clone. The J gene is TRBJ1-2, the V gene TRBV15; D perhaps matches TRBD1 (5 bases). Germline-derived CDR1 and CDR2 are LNHNV and YYDKDF (reference sequence). CDR3 length equals 15 residues. V was trimmed by 5 bases and J by 0 bases, leaving 13 bases between them. CDR3 amino acids: CATSQGRIPNYGYTF. CDR3 nucleotides: TGTGCCACCAGCCAGGGACGGATCCCTAACTATGGCTACACCTTC. Full variable domain (remainder filled in from reference TRBV15 and TRBJ1-2): DAMVIQNPRYQVTQFGKPVTLSCSQTLNHNVMYWYQQKSSQAPKLLFHYYDKDFNNEADTPDNFQSRRPNTSFCFLDIRSPGLGDTAMYLCATSQGRIPNYGYTFGSGTRLTVV.

The chain combines TRBV27 with TRBJ1-2, with 7 bases fitting TRBD1. Trimming cost V 6 bases and J 12 bases; bases outside gene matches: 16. The germline V gene has CDR1 MNHEY and CDR2 SMNVEV (reference sequence). The CDR3 length is 14 residues. This CDR3 reads CASSFDRETLSHTF. The CDR3 nucleotides are TGTGCCAGCAGCTTTGACAGGGAAACCCTCAGCCACACCTTC.

The chain joins TRBV14 to TRBJ2-7; D may correspond to TRBD1 or TRBD2 (6 bases each). The V and J ends lost 1 base and 6 bases respectively, with 19 bases between them. Germline lookup yields CDR1 SGHDN and CDR2 FVKESK. The CDR3 extends over 16 amino acids. The CDR3: CASSQVPGASYLEQYF. CDR3 DNA: TGTGCCAGCAGCCAAGTACCGGGGGCCTCCTATCTCGAGCAGTACTTC.

The chain couples TRBV5-5 to TRBJ1-2; 7 bases agree with TRBD1. The CDR3 spans 13 residues. Unmatched junction bases numbered 1, after V lost 3 bases and J lost 2 bases. The germline V gene encodes CDR1 SGHKS and CDR2 YYEKEE (reference sequence). DNA of the CDR3: TGTGCCAGCAGCTCGGGACAGAACTATGGCTACACCTTC. Translation: CASSSGQNYGYTF.

A note on this clone: Other DNA sequences of this sample code for an identical CDR3. Here the CDR3 DNA reads TGCGCCAGCAGCTTACTAGCGGGGGAGGAGACCCAGTACTTC. Its translation: CASSLLAGEETQYF. V gene TRBV5-1 combines with J gene TRBJ2-5; 11 positions match TRBD2. The CDR3 sequence is 14 residues long. CDR1 SGHRS and CDR2 YFSETQ come from the germline V gene. V lost 2 bases and J lost 5; bases outside the gene matches: 2.

The gene calls are TRBV5-1 and TRBJ2-5; 9 bases are shared with TRBD2. The trim removed 0 bases at V and 1 base at J, leaving 4 bases unmatched. Germline V gives CDR1 SGHRS, CDR2 YFSETQ. The CDR3 runs 16 residues. CDR3 nucleotides: TGCGCCAGCAGCTTGGAAGGTAGCGGGGGCCAAGAGACCCAGTACTTC. It encodes CASSLEGSGGQETQYF.

V is TRBV5-1 and J is TRBJ1-2, with D possibly TRBD1 on 5 matching bases. Germline V lookup: CDR1 SGHRS, CDR2 YFSETQ. The CDR3 sequence is 14 residues long. The V end was cut by 4 bases, the J end by 4 bases, with 14 bases between. CDR3 coding DNA: TGCGCCAGCAGCGCTCCCGGGGCCAGCTATGGCTACACCTTC. Translation: CASSAPGASYGYTF.

About this clone itself: The sample contains more than one DNA sequence encoding this CDR3. The chain employs TRBV5-1 and TRBJ1-5; a weak D match, TRBD1 (5 bases). V lost 3 bases and J 3 bases, leaving 10 bases between the germline ends. The CDR3 has 14 amino acids. Germline V gives CDR1 SGHRS, CDR2 YFSETQ. CDR3 residues: CASSSGTANQPQHF. In DNA form, the CDR3 reads TGCGCCAGCAGCTCCGGGACGGCCAATCAGCCCCAGCATTTT.

The chain is built from TRBV29-1 and TRBJ1-1, with D unclear. This CDR3 is 14 amino acids long. The germline V and J ends were trimmed by 2 bases and 2 bases, with 12 bases remaining between them. The germline V gene has CDR1 SQVTM and CDR2 ANQGSEA. CDR3 bases: TGCAGCGTTGAAAACCCAGCTCGAAACACTGAAGCTTTCTTT. It codes for CSVENPARNTEAFF.

This chain joins TRBV10-3 and TRBJ2-1; 8 bases are shared with TRBD1. V was pared by 6 bases and J by 7 bases, with 5 bases of the junction left unmatched. The CDR3 has 13 residues. The V gene's germline CDR1 is ENHRY and CDR2 SYGVKD. CDR3 residues: CAISLDRGNEQFF. In DNA form, the CDR3 reads TGTGCCATCAGCCTTGACAGGGGAAATGAGCAGTTCTTC.

This clone was picked up one time. The chain combines TRBV7-6 with TRBJ1-3; D gene ambiguous. The CDR3 has 15 amino acids. Per the germline V gene, CDR1 is SGHVS and CDR2 is FNYEAQ. Trimming cost V 1 base and J 4 bases, with 11 bases left between them. The CDR3 reads CASSLDSTSGNTIYF. Here the CDR3 DNA reads TGTGCCAGCAGCTTAGACAGTACGTCAGGAAACACCATATATTTT.

Note on this clone: The same CDR3 arises from other DNA sequences in this sample as well. In nucleotides, the CDR3 is TGTGCCAGCAGCTCGCTTGCGGGGCCCTACGAGCAGTACTTC. Translation gives CASSSLAGPYEQYF. The genes are TRBV7-2 and TRBJ2-7, with D tentatively TRBD2 (6 bases). The V end lost 4 bases, the J end lost 2 bases, and 12 bases lay between the germline ends. The germline V gene encodes CDR1 SGHTA and CDR2 FQGNSA. The CDR3 is 14 residues long.

The chain has TRBV27 and TRBJ1-4; 10 bases agree with TRBD1. The V gene's germline CDR1 is MNHEY and CDR2 SMNVEV (reference sequence). This CDR3 region has 16 residues. V shed 4 bases, J shed 6 bases, and the junction held 8 bases outside the gene matches. The CDR3 DNA follows: TGTGCCAGCAGTTCCCCTTCCGGGACAGGGGATGAAAAACTGTTTTTT. This codes for CASSSPSGTGDEKLFF.

CDR3 nucleotide sequence: TGTGCCTGGAGTGTGAGACAGGGCGGAGATGAAAAACTGTTTTTT. Its translation is CAWSVRQGGDEKLFF. The V gene is TRBV30, the J gene TRBJ1-4; 7 nucleotides align to TRBD1. CDR3 length: 15 residues. V dropped 0 bases and J dropped 6; count of bases not matched to a gene: 7. Germline V gene sequence: CDR1 GTSNPN, CDR2 SVGIG (reference sequence).

The gene calls are TRBV10-3 and TRBJ1-1; D not certain. Germline CDR1 and CDR2: ENHRY and SYGVKD. Trimming cost V 10 bases and J 4 bases, with 19 bases left between them. This CDR3 has 14 residues. CDR3 loop: CASSLLWGSTEAFF. In DNA, the CDR3 is TGTGCCAGCAGCCTTCTATGGGGAAGCACTGAAGCTTTCTTT.

The chain is built from TRBV21-1 and TRBJ2-1; the DNA was not used to check the table's D call, TRBD1. TRBV21-1 is termed a pseudogene. The length of the CDR3 is 14 residues. The CDR3 sequence is CASTGQGTYNEQFF. The CDR3 DNA sequence: TGTGCCAGCACCGGACAGGGGACCTACAATGAGCAGTTCTTC.

This chain uses TRBV23-1 with TRBJ1-5; no firm D call. TRBV23-1 is an open reading frame whose function is uncertain. This CDR3 is built from 13 residues. The germline V and J ends were trimmed by 0 bases and 7 bases, with 7 bases remaining between them. CDR3 residues: CASSQSVRQPQHF. CDR3 nucleotide sequence: TGCGCCAGCAGTCAATCGGTTCGGCAGCCCCAGCATTTT.

CDR3: CSDTLGQPILPQHF. The CDR3 DNA follows: TGCAGCGACACTCTAGGACAGCCTATACTGCCCCAGCATTTT. J is TRBJ1-5 and V is TRBV29-1; the D gene is possibly TRBD1 (6 bases). CDR3 length equals 14 residues. The V gene lost 7 bases and the J gene lost 9 bases, with 22 bases spanning the gap. The germline V gene encodes CDR1 SQVTM and CDR2 ANQGSEA.

The V and J genes are TRBV30 and TRBJ1-6; TRBD1 matches at 9 bases. Looked up from germline, CDR1 is GTSNPN and CDR2 is SVGIG (reference sequence). J was trimmed by 10 bases and V by 3 bases; bases with no gene match: 7. The CDR3 extends over 14 amino acids. The CDR3 loop is CAWRGTGGGSPLHF. CDR3 nucleotide sequence: TGTGCCTGGAGGGGCACAGGGGGCGGATCACCCCTCCACTTT.

The chain couples TRBV6-5 to TRBJ2-3; 7 bases align to TRBD2. The CDR3 spans 13 residues. With V trimmed by 5 bases and J by 4 bases, 3 bases remained unmatched. The germline V gene encodes CDR1 MNHEY and CDR2 SVGAGI. The CDR3 DNA sequence: TGTGCCAGCAGTGGCGGACTAGCAGATACGCAGTATTTT. It specifies CASSGGLADTQYF.

The genes are TRBV2 and TRBJ2-5, with 8 bases matching TRBD2. Looked up from germline, CDR1 is SNHLY and CDR2 is FYNNEI. J gave up 11 bases and V 6 bases, and 14 bases lay outside the gene matches. The CDR3 extends over 14 amino acids. The CDR3, as DNA: TGTGCCAGCAGGGACGCCGGGACTAGGGGTGAGCAGTACTTC. Translated, it gives CASRDAGTRGEQYF.

The rearrangement links TRBV10-3 to TRBJ2-1; a possible D gene is TRBD1 (5 bases). The CDR3 has 13 residues. Trimming took 5 bases from V and 5 from J, leaving 10 bases between them. Per the germline V gene, CDR1 is ENHRY and CDR2 is SYGVKD. CDR3 in amino acids: CAISTQGNNEQFF. DNA of the CDR3: TGTGCCATCAGTACTCAGGGTAACAATGAGCAGTTCTTC.

A note on this clone: Within the sample, other DNA sequences also encode this same CDR3. The V and J genes are TRBV7-9 and TRBJ2-2; D remains ambiguous. With 3 bases removed from V and 1 base from J, the gap between germline ends came to 6 bases. Germline-derived CDR1 and CDR2 are SEHNR and FQNEAQ (reference sequence). The CDR3 extends over 14 amino acids. The CDR3 is CASSFPGNTGELFF. Written as DNA, the CDR3 is TGTGCCAGCAGCTTCCCTGGGAACACCGGGGAGCTGTTTTTT.

The chain is built from TRBV4-1 and TRBJ2-2; 11 nucleotides agree with TRBD1. V was pared by 3 bases and J by 6 bases, with 6 bases of the junction left unmatched. The CDR3 sequence is 16 residues long. Germline lookup yields CDR1 MGHRA and CDR2 YSYEKL. CDR3 region: CASSQTPGQGAGELFF. DNA for the CDR3: TGCGCCAGCAGCCAGACTCCGGGACAGGGGGCCGGGGAGCTGTTTTTT.